The next 16 T cell receptor beta chains were all read from a single sample in a study of spatial heterogeneity in lung cancer. Time point of the sample: sample taken at primary tumor resection. Tumor, nontumor lung or frozen PBMC supplied whole RNA that was sequenced unsorted. A single record per CDR3 protein comes from TCRdb applying MiXCR to the 5' RACE reads. Here the sample spans roughly 75,000 distinct CDR3 sequences, about an eighth being singletons. The specimen was PBMCs, collected at surgery. All receptors derive from a male donor with early-stage non-small cell lung cancer.

This clonotype was detected ten times or more. This chain joins TRBV13 and TRBJ2-7, with TRBD2 as a possible D gene (6 bases). Per germline, CDR1 PRHDT and CDR2 FYEKMQ (reference sequence). The CDR3 runs to 13 residues. V lost 4 bases to trimming and J lost 0 bases, with 7 bases between them. CDR3 sequence: CASSSGLSYEQYF. As DNA, the CDR3 is TGTGCCAGCAGCTCGGGACTCTCCTACGAGCAGTACTTC.

This clonotype was found a few times. V and J are TRBV29-1 and TRBJ2-1, with a tentative D call TRBD2 (6 bases). The length of the CDR3 is 14 residues. Germline lookup yields CDR1 SQVTM and CDR2 ANQGSEA. Trimming took 4 bases from V and 0 from J, leaving 10 bases between them. The CDR3 DNA sequence: TGCAGCGTTGGGCGGGACGCCTCCTACAATGAGCAGTTCTTC. This codes for CSVGRDASYNEQFF.

The chain uses TRBV5-1 and TRBJ2-1, with 9 nucleotides matching TRBD2. Per the germline V gene, CDR1 is SGHRS and CDR2 is YFSETQ. Germline trimming cut 0 bases from V and 1 base from J; bases unmatched to any gene: 8. There are 18 residues in the CDR3. CDR3 residues: CASSLEIGLAGSYNEQFF. The DNA of the CDR3 is TGCGCCAGCAGCTTGGAAATCGGGCTAGCGGGATCCTACAATGAGCAGTTCTTC. Looking up the rest from reference TRBV5-1 and TRBJ2-1 gives the full variable domain: KAGVTQTPRYLIKTRGQQVTLSCSPISGHRSVSWYQQTPGQGLQFLFEYFSETQRNKGNFPGRFSGRQFSNSRSEMNVSTLELGDSALYLCASSLEIGLAGSYNEQFFGPGTRLTVL.

The chain uses TRBV5-6 and TRBJ2-7, with D tentatively TRBD2 (5 bases). The CDR3 runs 14 residues. V lost 5 bases and J lost 2, with 14 bases in between. Germline V gene lookup returns CDR1 SGHDT and CDR2 YYEEEE. The CDR3 protein is CASRLRDFTYEQYF. CDR3 nucleotide sequence: TGTGCCAGCAGGCTCCGGGATTTCACCTACGAGCAGTACTTC.

The chain joins TRBV5-1 to TRBJ2-6, with 9 bases matching TRBD1. The ends lost 9 bases at V and 3 bases at J; junction bases unmatched: 10. Germline CDR1 and CDR2: SGHRS and YFSETQ. This CDR3 is 16 amino acids long. This chain's CDR3 is CATRGQGRDGANVLTF. For the CDR3, the DNA is TGCGCCACCAGGGGACAGGGAAGGGATGGGGCCAACGTCCTGACTTTC.

A few counts support this clonotype. The genes are TRBV7-9 and TRBJ2-7, with TRBD2 identical over 12 bases. J was trimmed by 3 bases and V by 1 base; bases with no gene match: 1. Germline values: CDR1 SEHNR, CDR2 FQNEAQ (reference sequence). This CDR3 contains 15 residues. Here the CDR3 reads CASSLGLAGDYEQYF. CDR3 DNA sequence: TGTGCCAGCAGCTTAGGACTAGCGGGAGACTACGAGCAGTACTTC.

In this sample, this clonotype turned up a few times. V is TRBV20-1 and J is TRBJ1-1; tentative D call: TRBD1 (5 bases). Germline V gene data show CDR1 as DFQATT and CDR2 as SNEGSKA (reference sequence). Trimming stripped 2 bases from V and 5 bases from J, with 6 bases between. The CDR3 runs 11 residues. CDR3 sequence reads: CSARQGTEAFF. The CDR3 DNA reads TGCAGTGCTAGACAGGGAACTGAAGCTTTCTTT.

This chain joins TRBV5-6 and TRBJ2-5; TRBD1 might be the D (7 bases). The V end was cut by 0 bases, the J end by 1 base, with 13 bases between. The CDR3 extends over 16 amino acids. In germline, CDR1 is SGHDT, CDR2 YYEEEE. CDR3 in amino acids: CASSLEGAGPQETQYF. CDR3 DNA sequence: TGTGCCAGCAGCTTGGAGGGGGCGGGGCCCCAAGAGACCCAGTACTTC.

J is TRBJ1-1 and V is TRBV12-3 or TRBV12-4, with unresolved D. Trimming left V 0 bases short and J 7 bases short, with 9 bases between. The CDR3 contains 13 residues. The CDR3 here is CASSLAFSDEAFF. CDR3 nucleotide sequence: TGTGCCAGCAGTTTAGCTTTCAGTGATGAAGCTTTCTTT.

The V and J genes are TRBV7-2 and TRBJ2-5, with 7 bases that match TRBD2. Germline CDR1 reads SGHTA; CDR2 reads FQGNSA. V dropped 4 bases and J dropped 4; count of bases not matched to a gene: 9. The CDR3 is made up of 15 amino acids. The CDR3 nucleotides read TGTGCCAGCAGCTCGCTTCGGCGGGAGCGAGAGACCCAGTACTTC. This gives the protein CASSSLRRERETQYF.

This clonotype occurred many times. The chain has TRBV11-3 and TRBJ2-3; 10 bases are shared with TRBD1. This CDR3 comprises 15 residues. CDR1 is SGHNT, CDR2 YENEEA, per germline. The V segment lost 5 bases and the J segment 3 bases; nucleotides outside the gene matches: 5. The CDR3 coding sequence is TGTGCCAGCAGCGCAAGGGGACAGGGGACAGATACGCAGTATTTT. Translating gives CASSARGQGTDTQYF.

In this sample, this clonotype turned up many times. The chain has TRBV5-1 and TRBJ2-1; D is unclear. CDR3 length equals 16 residues. The V end lost 3 bases, the J end lost 10 bases, and 23 bases lay between the germline ends. Germline CDR1 SGHRS, CDR2 YFSETQ. DNA of the CDR3: TGCGCCAGCAGCTCTCGAGGAAATTGGCAAGGGCCCGAGCAGTTCTTC. Its translation: CASSSRGNWQGPEQFF.

This clonotype was found a few times. This chain joins TRBV29-1 and TRBJ2-2, with D perhaps given as TRBD1 or TRBD2 (5 bases each). This CDR3 region has 14 residues. V was trimmed by 2 bases and J by 0 bases, leaving 7 bases between them. Germline lookup yields CDR1 SQVTM and CDR2 ANQGSEA. The CDR3 is CSVESGPNTGELFF. As DNA, the CDR3 is TGCAGCGTTGAATCGGGGCCGAACACCGGGGAGCTGTTTTTT.

This sequence joins TRBV12-3 or TRBV12-4 and TRBJ2-4; TRBD2 agrees at 8 bases. J lost 0 bases, V lost 6 bases, and 10 bases had no gene match. CDR3 size: 17 residues. CDR3 sequence (DNA): TGTGCCAGCAGCCCGGGGGGGGCACGTATAGCCAAAAACATTCAGTACTTC. Its protein is CASSPGGARIAKNIQYF.

There are many counts of this clonotype. Germline and junction disagree at one end, which may indicate a read error. The V call is TRBV7-6, the J call TRBJ2-7, with TRBD1 identical over 8 bases. The germline CDR1 and CDR2 sequences are SGHVS and FNYEAQ. The CDR3 length is 13 residues. The CDR3 here is CASSPRTGSYEHF. The CDR3 DNA follows: TGTGCCAGCAGCCCCCGGACAGGGTCCTACGAGCACTTC. Complete variable domain (other parts from reference TRBV7-6 and TRBJ2-7): GAGVSQSPRYKVTKRGQDVALRCDPISGHVSLYWYRQALGQGPEFLTYFNYEAQQDKSGLPNDRFSAERPEGSISTLTIQRTEQRDSAMYRCASSPRTGSYEHFGPGTRLTVT.

This clonotype showed up many times. The chain carries TRBV27 and TRBJ2-1; possibly TRBD1 for D (5 bases). The CDR3 sequence is 13 residues long. Germline loops: CDR1 MNHEY, CDR2 SMNVEV (reference sequence). V lost 3 bases and J 6 bases, leaving 9 bases between the germline ends. Here the CDR3 reads CASSFVDTNEQFF. CDR3 sequence (DNA): TGTGCCAGCAGTTTTGTGGACACCAATGAGCAGTTCTTC.